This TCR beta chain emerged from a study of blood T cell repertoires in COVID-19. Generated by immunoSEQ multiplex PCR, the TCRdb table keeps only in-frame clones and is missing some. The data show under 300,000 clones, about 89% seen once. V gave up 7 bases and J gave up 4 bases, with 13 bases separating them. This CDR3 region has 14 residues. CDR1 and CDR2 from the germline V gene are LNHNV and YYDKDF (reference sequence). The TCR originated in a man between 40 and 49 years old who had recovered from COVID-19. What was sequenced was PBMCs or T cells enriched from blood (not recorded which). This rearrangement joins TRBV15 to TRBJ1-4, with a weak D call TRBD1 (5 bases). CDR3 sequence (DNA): TGTGCCACCAAGTCAGGGCCCAATAATGAAAAACTGTTTTTT. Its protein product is CATKSGPNNEKLFF.